Below, 25 T cell receptor beta chains from the same sample are listed, as sequenced in a study of T-cell reconstitution after alpha-beta-depleted transplantation in children. The TCRbeta library incorporated unique molecular identifiers. MiXCR, applied by TCRdb to the PCR reads, yields one record per CDR3 protein. The sample yields about 400,000 distinct CDR3 sequences, 20% seen once. The sample was PBMCs from the stem cell graft donor, taken from the stem cell graft. These TCRs come from a human donor who donated a stem cell graft to a child with acute myeloid leukemia.

The J gene is TRBJ2-7, the V gene TRBV4-1; TRBD2 might be the D (5 bases). The CDR3 loop spans 14 amino acids. The germline CDR1 and CDR2 sequences are MGHRA and YSYEKL. V lost 2 bases to trimming and J lost 6 bases, with 14 bases between them. The CDR3 DNA reads as TGCGCCAGCAGCCAACCCAGTGAGGGTTTCGAGCAGTACTTC. Translation gives CASSQPSEGFEQYF.

The genes are TRBV9 and TRBJ2-1; D is perhaps TRBD1 (6 bases). V lost 4 bases to trimming and J lost 0 bases, with 14 bases between them. Per the germline V gene, CDR1 is SGDLS and CDR2 is YYNGEE. This CDR3 comprises 16 residues. CDR3 DNA: TGTGCCAGCAGCCTCGGGCAGGACAGCTCCTACAATGAGCAGTTCTTC. Translating gives CASSLGQDSSYNEQFF.

The table lists this clonotype with a few counts. V usage is TRBV25-1 and J usage is TRBJ2-6; D might be TRBD1 (6 bases). With 7 bases removed from V and 4 bases from J, the gap between germline ends came to 32 bases. CDR1 is MGHDK and CDR2 is SYGVNS in the germline V gene. The CDR3 has 21 residues. The CDR3 sequence: CASTYLKHKGDGGTGANVLTF. The CDR3 DNA reads as TGTGCCAGCACCTACTTGAAGCACAAGGGTGATGGGGGCACCGGGGCCAACGTCCTGACTTTC. Using reference TRBV25-1 and TRBJ2-6 for the parts outside the CDR3, the full variable domain is EADIYQTPRYLVIGTGKKITLECSQTMGHDKMYWYQQDPGMELHLIHYSYGVNSTEKGDLSSESTVSRIRTEHFPLTLESARPSHTSQYLCASTYLKHKGDGGTGANVLTFGAGSRLTVL.

The V gene is TRBV15, the J gene TRBJ2-7; the D gene is possibly TRBD2 (6 bases). The germline V and J ends were trimmed by 8 bases and 4 bases, with 12 bases remaining between them. This CDR3 has 12 residues. From germline, CDR1 is LNHNV and CDR2 YYDKDF (reference sequence). The CDR3 coding sequence is TGTGCCACCGGGACTGAATATTACGAGCAGTACTTC. Translating gives CATGTEYYEQYF.

There are a few counts of this clonotype. This sequence joins TRBV20-1 and TRBJ1-2, with a possible D match to TRBD1 (6 bases). The CDR3 loop spans 13 amino acids. Germline CDR1 reads DFQATT; CDR2 reads SNEGSKA (reference sequence). The V end lost 3 bases, the J end lost 10 bases, and 18 bases lay between the germline ends. CDR3 amino acids: CSARARTVEHYTF. CDR3 DNA: TGCAGTGCTAGGGCACGGACAGTGGAGCACTACACCTTC.

The genes are TRBV3-1 and TRBJ2-1; 11 bases map to TRBD1. CDR3 length: 14 residues. Germline lookup yields CDR1 LGHDT and CDR2 YNNKEL (reference sequence). J was trimmed by 7 bases and V by 6 bases; bases with no gene match: 5. CDR3 sequence: CASRVGTGGNEQFF. The CDR3 DNA reads as TGTGCCAGCAGGGTCGGGACAGGGGGGAATGAGCAGTTCTTC.

There are many counts of this clonotype. CDR3 protein: CSVEGGGFDNEQFF. The CDR3 DNA reads as TGCAGCGTTGAGGGGGGAGGATTTGACAATGAGCAGTTCTTC. This chain connects TRBV29-1 to TRBJ2-1; tentatively, D is TRBD2 (6 bases). Germline-derived CDR1 and CDR2 are SQVTM and ANQGSEA. V dropped 3 bases and J dropped 5 bases, with 14 bases sitting between them. The CDR3 contains 14 residues.

The chain recombines TRBV29-1 with TRBJ2-7, with 7 bases aligning to TRBD1. The V and J ends lost 5 bases and 0 bases, in that order; junction bases with no gene match: 1. Germline CDR1 reads SQVTM; CDR2 reads ANQGSEA. This CDR3 has 12 amino acids. CDR3 coding DNA: TGCAGCGTTTGGACAGGCTCCTACGAGCAGTACTTC. Amino acid sequence: CSVWTGSYEQYF.

This sequence joins TRBV4-3 and TRBJ2-1, with a possible D match to TRBD2 (6 bases). CDR3 length: 16 amino acids. Between the trimmed V and J ends, which lost 1 base and 7 bases, there was a span of 17 bases. Germline loops: CDR1 LGHNA, CDR2 YSLEER. Here the CDR3 reads CASSQGLTGEGNEQFF. The CDR3 nucleotides read TGCGCCAGCAGCCAAGGATTAACGGGAGAAGGGAATGAGCAGTTCTTC.

This rearrangement joins TRBV20-1 to TRBJ2-5, with TRBD2 matching 9 bases. The V gene's germline CDR1 is DFQATT and CDR2 SNEGSKA (reference sequence). This CDR3 has 15 amino acids. V lost 4 bases, J lost 2 bases, and 8 bases stayed unmatched. CDR3 nucleotides: TGCAGTGCTAAGGGGGCTAGCGGGGAACAAGAGACCCAGTACTTC. As protein: CSAKGASGEQETQYF.

This clonotype was observed a few times. The CDR3 coding sequence is TGCGCCAGCAGCCAATCAGTTTCCCGGGGACAGCCCCAGCATTTT. It yields the protein CASSQSVSRGQPQHF. The chain employs TRBV4-1 and TRBJ1-5, with no clear D. Trimming removed 2 bases from V and 7 bases from J, with 15 bases in between. The CDR3 consists of 15 residues. Germline V CDR1 and CDR2: MGHRA, YSYEKL.

Only one count was recorded for this clonotype. The junction departs from the called germline gene at one end, perhaps through a read error. The rearrangement joins TRBV10-3 to TRBJ2-5; TRBD2 matches 7 bases. Germline CDR1 and CDR2: ENHRY and SYGVKD. The length of the CDR3 is 15 residues. As DNA, the CDR3 is TGTGCCACCAGTTATGCGGGGGAGTACCAAGAGACCCAGTACTTC. Translated: CATSYAGEYQETQYF.

The rearrangement links TRBV29-1 to TRBJ2-7; 7 nucleotides match TRBD2. V lost 5 bases to trimming and J lost 0 bases; unmatched junction nucleotides: 4. Per germline, CDR1 SQVTM and CDR2 ANQGSEA. The CDR3 runs to 13 residues. The CDR3 spells CSVSSGSSYEQYF. DNA for the CDR3: TGCAGCGTTTCTAGCGGTAGCTCCTACGAGCAGTACTTC.

This clonotype showed up many times. The chain is built from TRBV9 and TRBJ2-2, with D tentatively TRBD1 (5 bases). The CDR3 totals 15 residues. Germline values: CDR1 SGDLS, CDR2 YYNGEE. V was trimmed by 0 bases and J by 5 bases, leaving 11 bases between them. This chain's CDR3 is CASSVGGAGTGELFF. CDR3 DNA sequence: TGTGCCAGCAGCGTAGGGGGCGCAGGTACCGGGGAGCTGTTTTTT.

The DNA of the CDR3 is TGTGCCAGCAGCCCAACCCGAATTAGCACAGATACGCAGTATTTT. Its translation is CASSPTRISTDTQYF. The gene calls are TRBV11-2 and TRBJ2-3; D is ambiguous. CDR3 length: 15 residues. V was shortened by 5 bases and J by 0 bases, with 12 bases between the two germline ends. CDR1 and CDR2 (germline): SGHAT, FQNNGV.

The chain links TRBV20-1 to TRBJ1-5; a possible D gene is TRBD1 (6 bases). V shed 7 bases and J shed 4 bases, with 17 bases lying between them. The germline CDR1 and CDR2 sequences are DFQATT and SNEGSKA (reference sequence). The CDR3 spans 14 residues. The CDR3 nucleotides read TGCAGTGGCACGGGATCCCAGGGGAATCAGCCCCAGCATTTT. Translated: CSGTGSQGNQPQHF.

This rearrangement joins TRBV20-1 to TRBJ2-7; TRBD1 matches 8 bases. Germline-derived CDR1 and CDR2 are DFQATT and SNEGSKA (reference sequence). Trimming removed 4 bases from V and 2 bases from J; junction bases left unmatched: 10. CDR3 length: 15 amino acids. For the CDR3, the DNA is TGCAGTGCTACGGACCTAGGACAGGGAACCTACGAGCAGTACTTC. Residues: CSATDLGQGTYEQYF.

The chain has TRBV20-1 and TRBJ2-2, with TRBD2 matching 7 bases. This CDR3 contains 13 residues. V dropped 6 bases and J dropped 2; count of bases not matched to a gene: 3. CDR1 is DFQATT and CDR2 is SNEGSKA in the germline V gene (reference sequence). The CDR3 coding sequence is TGCAGTGCCCCTAGCGGCAACACCGGGGAGCTGTTTTTT. It translates to CSAPSGNTGELFF.

The rearrangement joins TRBV28 to TRBJ2-1, with TRBD2 matching over 10 bases. CDR1 is MDHEN, CDR2 SYDVKM, per germline. This CDR3 has 19 residues. V lost 3 bases and J lost 6; bases outside the gene matches: 17. Here the CDR3 reads CASSFFGAASGRACNEQFF. The CDR3 DNA is TGTGCCAGCAGTTTTTTCGGGGCAGCCAGCGGGAGGGCTTGCAATGAGCAGTTCTTC.

The V and J genes are TRBV5-5 and TRBJ2-7; D not resolved. V was pared by 7 bases and J by 2 bases, with 13 bases between. The CDR3 totals 13 residues. CDR1 and CDR2 from the germline V gene are SGHKS and YYEKEE (reference sequence). In DNA, the CDR3 is TGTGCCAGCCGCCGAGACTTTCCCTACGAGCAGTACTTC. Residues: CASRRDFPYEQYF.

About this clonotype itself: The CDR3 does not end in the conserved phenylalanine or tryptophan, so this is likely a read error. CDR3 sequence reads: CSANPTGMNTEAFY. The CDR3 nucleotides read TGCAGTGCTAACCCGACAGGGATGAACACTGAAGCTTTCTAT. V is TRBV20-1 and J is TRBJ1-1; 7 bases are a match to TRBD1. The CDR3 covers 14 residues. Germline V gene sequence: CDR1 DFQATT, CDR2 SNEGSKA (reference sequence). The trim removed 4 bases at V and 0 bases at J, leaving 5 bases unmatched.

This clonotype was picked up many times. At one end the junction does not follow the germline gene, possibly because of a read error. This sequence joins TRBV7-7 and TRBJ2-1; tentative D call: TRBD2 (6 bases). The CDR3 spans 19 residues. Germline assignment: CDR1 SSHAT and CDR2 FNYEAQ (reference sequence). The CDR3 nucleotides read TGTGCTAGCAGCCCCTCTCCCGGCCGGGAGACCCTCTCCTACAATGAGCAGTTCTTC. Translation gives CASSPSPGRETLSYNEQFF.

This CDR3 is CASSLSQTTGELFF. The CDR3 DNA is TGTGCCAGCAGTCTATCACAGACCACCGGGGAGCTGTTTTTT. The chain combines TRBV12-3 or TRBV12-4 with TRBJ2-2; D unclear. The CDR3 length is 14 residues. Trimming stripped 5 bases from V and 4 bases from J, with 11 bases between.

The chain couples TRBV12-3 or TRBV12-4 to TRBJ2-7, with 12 bases lining up with TRBD2. The CDR3 extends over 14 amino acids. V lost 5 bases to trimming and J lost 6 bases; unmatched junction nucleotides: 5. The DNA of the CDR3 is TGTGCCAGCAGTGGACTAGCGGGGTTCCCCGAGCAGTACTTC. Its protein is CASSGLAGFPEQYF.

V is TRBV6-1 and J is TRBJ2-3; possible D gene TRBD1, 5 bases. The CDR3 runs to 15 residues. From germline, CDR1 is MNHNS and CDR2 SASEGT. The V gene lost 2 bases and the J gene lost 0 bases, with 9 bases spanning the gap. Here the CDR3 reads CASSEMTASTDTQYF. The CDR3 DNA is TGTGCCAGCAGTGAAATGACAGCTAGCACAGATACGCAGTATTTT.